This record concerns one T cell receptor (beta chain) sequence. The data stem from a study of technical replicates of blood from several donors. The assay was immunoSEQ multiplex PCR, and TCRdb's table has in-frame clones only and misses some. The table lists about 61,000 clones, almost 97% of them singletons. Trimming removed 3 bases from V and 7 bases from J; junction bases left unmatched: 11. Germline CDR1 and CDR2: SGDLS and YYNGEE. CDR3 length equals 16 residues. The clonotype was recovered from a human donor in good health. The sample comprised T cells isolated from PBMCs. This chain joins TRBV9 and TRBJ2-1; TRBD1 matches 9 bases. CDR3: CASSAGSGQGGNEQFF. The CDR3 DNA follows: TGTGCCAGCAGCGCAGGGTCGGGACAGGGTGGAAATGAGCAGTTCTTC.